These 5 T cell receptor beta chains originate from one sample sequenced in a study of vaccination and CD4 T cells after COVID-19. These receptors have no identified antigens. Treatment described: roughly 10-day PBMC culture with coronavirus spike peptide pools or control peptides (ViraFEST assay). CD4+ T cells that had been cultured provided DNA sequenced with the Oncomine TCR Beta short-read assay. TCRdb re-analysed the PCR reads in MiXCR, keeping a single row per CDR3 protein. This sample has approximately 8,400 distinct CDR3 sequences, with around 64% found just once. What was sequenced was CD4+ T cells from blood, cultured in vitro. These receptor sequences come from a human donor who had recovered from COVID-19.

This chain joins TRBV12-3 or TRBV12-4 and TRBJ1-1; 11 bases map to TRBD1. V shed 3 bases and J 4 bases; nucleotides not matched to a gene: 1. This CDR3 has 14 residues. The DNA of the CDR3 is TGTGCCAGCAGTTTCGGGACAGGGGGCACTGAAGCTTTCTTT. It specifies CASSFGTGGTEAFF.

Only one count was recorded for this clonotype. The rearrangement uses TRBV25-1 and TRBJ1-3; no reliable D call. Germline values: CDR1 MGHDK, CDR2 SYGVNS. The CDR3 is 14 amino acids. V was clipped by 7 bases and J by 0 bases, with 10 bases between them. CDR3 coding DNA: TGTGCCAGCAAGAACGGGCCCTCTGGAAACACCATATATTTT. It encodes CASKNGPSGNTIYF.

The rearrangement uses TRBV5-1 and TRBJ1-2; 7 bases are shared with TRBD1. The germline V gene encodes CDR1 SGHRS and CDR2 YFSETQ. CDR3 length: 13 amino acids. The junction had 2 bases not matched to a gene; V was cut back by 3 bases and J by 3 bases. In DNA form, the CDR3 reads TGCGCCAGCAGCTCCACAGGGGACTATGGCTACACCTTC. Protein: CASSSTGDYGYTF.

This clonotype was counted only a few times. This chain links TRBV27 with TRBJ1-2; a weak D match, TRBD1 (5 bases). The CDR3 is made up of 15 amino acids. The V end was cut by 7 bases, the J end by 4 bases, with 19 bases between. Germline V CDR1 and CDR2: MNHEY, SMNVEV (reference sequence). CDR3 coding DNA: TGTGCCAGCACAAAGGACGGATTAGGGGCCTATGGCTACACCTTC. This gives the protein CASTKDGLGAYGYTF.

J is TRBJ2-7 and V is TRBV5-1, with D possibly TRBD2 on 6 matching bases. This CDR3 spans 15 amino acids. Germline V lookup: CDR1 SGHRS, CDR2 YFSETQ. Between the trimmed V and J ends, which lost 4 bases and 4 bases, there was a span of 18 bases. Here the CDR3 reads CASSPPRAGRYEQYF. CDR3 coding DNA: TGCGCCAGCAGCCCCCCCCGGGCAGGGAGGTACGAGCAGTACTTC.